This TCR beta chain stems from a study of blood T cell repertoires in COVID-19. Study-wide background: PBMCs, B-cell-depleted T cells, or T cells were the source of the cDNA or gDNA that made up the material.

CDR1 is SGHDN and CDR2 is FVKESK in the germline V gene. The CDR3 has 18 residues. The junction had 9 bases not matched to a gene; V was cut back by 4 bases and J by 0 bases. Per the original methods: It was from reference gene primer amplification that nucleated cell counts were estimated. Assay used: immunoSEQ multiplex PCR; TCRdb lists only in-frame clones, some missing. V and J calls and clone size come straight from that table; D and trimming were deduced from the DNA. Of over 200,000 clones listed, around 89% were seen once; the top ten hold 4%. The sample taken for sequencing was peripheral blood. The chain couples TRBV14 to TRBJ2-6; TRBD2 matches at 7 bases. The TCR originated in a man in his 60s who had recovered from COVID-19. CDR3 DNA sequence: TGTGCCAGCAGCCGAGCCTGGGGGAGGGTCTCTGGGGCCAACGTCCTGACTTTC. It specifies CASSRAWGRVSGANVLTF.